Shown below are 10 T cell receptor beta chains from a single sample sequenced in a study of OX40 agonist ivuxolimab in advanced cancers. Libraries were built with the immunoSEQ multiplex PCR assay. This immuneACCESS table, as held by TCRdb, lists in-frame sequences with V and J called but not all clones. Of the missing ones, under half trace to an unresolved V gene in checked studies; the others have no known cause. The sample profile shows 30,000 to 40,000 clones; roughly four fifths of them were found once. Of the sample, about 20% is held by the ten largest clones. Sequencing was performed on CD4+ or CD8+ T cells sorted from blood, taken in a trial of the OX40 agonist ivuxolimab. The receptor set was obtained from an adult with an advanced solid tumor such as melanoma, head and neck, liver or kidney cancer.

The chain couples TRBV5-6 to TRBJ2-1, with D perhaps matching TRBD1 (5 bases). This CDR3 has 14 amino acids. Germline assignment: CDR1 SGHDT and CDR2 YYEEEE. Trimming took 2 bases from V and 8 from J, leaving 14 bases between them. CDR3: CASSLGAGLHEQFF. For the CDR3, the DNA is TGTGCCAGCAGCTTAGGGGCTGGGTTACATGAGCAGTTCTTC. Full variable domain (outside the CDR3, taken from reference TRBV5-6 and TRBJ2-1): DAGVTQSPTHLIKTRGQQVTLRCSPKSGHDTVSWYQQALGQGPQFIFQYYEEEERQRGNFPDRFSGHQFPNYSSELNVNALLLGDSALYLCASSLGAGLHEQFFGPGTRLTVL.

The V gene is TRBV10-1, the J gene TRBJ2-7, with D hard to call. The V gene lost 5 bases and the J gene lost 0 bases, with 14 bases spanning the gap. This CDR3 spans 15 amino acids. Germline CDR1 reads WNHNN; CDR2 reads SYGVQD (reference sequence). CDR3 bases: TGCGCCAGCAGTAGTAGCAGAGAGGTCTCCTACGAGCAGTACTTC. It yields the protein CASSSSREVSYEQYF.

CDR3 DNA: TGTGCCAGCAGTTTCGGACAGGGGGCTAACTACAATGAGCAGTTCTTC. The encoded protein is CASSFGQGANYNEQFF. The chain recombines TRBV6-6 with TRBJ2-1, with 11 bases matching TRBD1. The CDR3 runs 16 residues. Germline values: CDR1 MNHNY, CDR2 SVGAGI (reference sequence). V shed 4 bases, J shed 3 bases, and the junction held 5 bases outside the gene matches.

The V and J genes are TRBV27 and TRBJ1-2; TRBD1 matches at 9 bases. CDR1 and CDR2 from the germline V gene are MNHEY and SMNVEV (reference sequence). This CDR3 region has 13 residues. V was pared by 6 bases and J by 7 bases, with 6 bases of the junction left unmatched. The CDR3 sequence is CASRRTGAGGYTF. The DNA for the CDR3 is TGTGCCAGCAGACGGACAGGGGCGGGTGGCTACACCTTC.

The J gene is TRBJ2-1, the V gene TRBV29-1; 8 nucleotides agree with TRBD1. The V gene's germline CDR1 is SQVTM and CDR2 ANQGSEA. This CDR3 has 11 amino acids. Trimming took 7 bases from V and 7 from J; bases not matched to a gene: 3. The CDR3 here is CSADRENEQFF. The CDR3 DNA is TGCAGCGCGGACAGGGAAAATGAGCAGTTCTTC.

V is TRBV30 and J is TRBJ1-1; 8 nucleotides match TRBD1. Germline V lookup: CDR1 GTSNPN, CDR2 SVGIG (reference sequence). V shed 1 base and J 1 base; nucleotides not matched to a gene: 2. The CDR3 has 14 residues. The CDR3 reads CAWSGTGWNTEAFF. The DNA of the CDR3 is TGTGCCTGGAGTGGGACAGGGTGGAACACTGAAGCTTTCTTT.

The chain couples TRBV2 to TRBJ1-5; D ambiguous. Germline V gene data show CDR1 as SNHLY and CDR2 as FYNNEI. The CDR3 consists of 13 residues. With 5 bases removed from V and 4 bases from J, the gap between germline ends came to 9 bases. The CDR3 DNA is TGTGCCAGCAGTTTTAAAGCAAATCAGCCCCAGCATTTT. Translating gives CASSFKANQPQHF.

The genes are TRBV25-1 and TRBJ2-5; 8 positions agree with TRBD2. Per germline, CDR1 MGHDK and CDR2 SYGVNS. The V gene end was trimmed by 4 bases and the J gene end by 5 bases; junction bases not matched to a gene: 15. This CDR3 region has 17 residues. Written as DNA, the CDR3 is TGTGCCAGCAGTGCCCTAAGCGGGAGAGGGAATAGGGAGACCCAGTACTTC. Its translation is CASSALSGRGNRETQYF. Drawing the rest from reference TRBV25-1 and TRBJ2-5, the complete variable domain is EADIYQTPRYLVIGTGKKITLECSQTMGHDKMYWYQQDPGMELHLIHYSYGVNSTEKGDLSSESTVSRIRTEHFPLTLESARPSHTSQYLCASSALSGRGNRETQYFGPGTRLLVL.

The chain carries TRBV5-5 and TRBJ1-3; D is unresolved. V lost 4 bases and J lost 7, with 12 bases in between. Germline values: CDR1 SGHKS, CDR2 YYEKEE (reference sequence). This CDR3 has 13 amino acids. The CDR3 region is CASSPNGLNTIYF. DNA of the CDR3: TGTGCCAGCAGCCCAAACGGCCTGAACACCATATATTTT.

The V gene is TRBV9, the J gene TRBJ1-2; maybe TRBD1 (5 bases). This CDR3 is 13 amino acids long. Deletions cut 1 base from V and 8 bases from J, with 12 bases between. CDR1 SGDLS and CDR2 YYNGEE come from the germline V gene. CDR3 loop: CASSVYPGMGYTF. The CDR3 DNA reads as TGTGCCAGCAGCGTATATCCAGGGATGGGCTACACCTTC.